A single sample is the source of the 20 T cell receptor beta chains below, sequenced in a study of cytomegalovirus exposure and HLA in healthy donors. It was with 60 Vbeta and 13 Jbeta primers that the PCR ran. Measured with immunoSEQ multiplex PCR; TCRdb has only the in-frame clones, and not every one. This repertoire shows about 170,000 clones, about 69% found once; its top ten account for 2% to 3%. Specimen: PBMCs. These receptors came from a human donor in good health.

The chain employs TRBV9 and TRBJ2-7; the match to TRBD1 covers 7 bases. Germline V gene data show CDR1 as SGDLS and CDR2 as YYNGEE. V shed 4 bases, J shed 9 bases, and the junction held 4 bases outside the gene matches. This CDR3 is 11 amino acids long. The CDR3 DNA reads TGTGCCAGCAGCTCAGGGGGATGGCAGTACTTC. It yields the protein CASSSGGWQYF.

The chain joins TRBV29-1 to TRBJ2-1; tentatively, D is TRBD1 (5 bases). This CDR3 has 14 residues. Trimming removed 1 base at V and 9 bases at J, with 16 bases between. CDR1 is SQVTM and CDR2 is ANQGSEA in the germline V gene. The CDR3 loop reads CSVEGGWGSGEQFF. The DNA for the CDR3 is TGCAGCGTTGAAGGGGGCTGGGGATCAGGTGAGCAGTTCTTC.

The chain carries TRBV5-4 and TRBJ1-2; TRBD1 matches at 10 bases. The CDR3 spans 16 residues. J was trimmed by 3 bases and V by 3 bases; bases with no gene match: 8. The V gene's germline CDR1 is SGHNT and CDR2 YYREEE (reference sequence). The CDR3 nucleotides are TGTGCCAGCAGCTCACAAAGGACAGGGGGTGACTATGGCTACACCTTC. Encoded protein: CASSSQRTGGDYGYTF.

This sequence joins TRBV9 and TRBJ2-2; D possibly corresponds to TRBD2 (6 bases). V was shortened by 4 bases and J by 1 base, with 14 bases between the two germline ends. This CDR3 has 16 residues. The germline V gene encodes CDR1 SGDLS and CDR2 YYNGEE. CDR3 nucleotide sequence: TGTGCCAGCAGCCCCCGAGGGACTGGGAACACCGGGGAGCTGTTTTTT. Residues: CASSPRGTGNTGELFF.

CDR3 bases: TGTGCCAGCAGTTATCCGGGTGATCAGCCCCAGCATTTT. Its protein product is CASSYPGDQPQHF. The V gene is TRBV6-5, the J gene TRBJ1-5; no reliable D call. The CDR3 extends over 13 amino acids. Germline values: CDR1 MNHEY, CDR2 SVGAGI. V dropped 3 bases and J dropped 5 bases, with 8 bases sitting between them.

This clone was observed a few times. CDR3 loop: CASSRDRGDRGYTF. The DNA of the CDR3 is TGTGCCAGCAGTCGGGACAGGGGAGATCGTGGCTACACCTTC. This chain joins TRBV7-9 and TRBJ1-2; 10 bases fit TRBD1. The junction had 8 bases not matched to a gene; V was cut back by 6 bases and J by 7 bases. Per the germline V gene, CDR1 is SEHNR and CDR2 is FQNEAQ (reference sequence). The length of the CDR3 is 14 residues. The full variable domain, completed using reference TRBV7-9 and TRBJ1-2, is DTGVSQNPRHKITKRGQNVTFRCDPISEHNRLYWYRQTLGQGPEFLTYFQNEAQLEKSRLLSDRFSAERPKGSFSTLEIQRTEQGDSAMYLCASSRDRGDRGYTFGSGTRLTVV.

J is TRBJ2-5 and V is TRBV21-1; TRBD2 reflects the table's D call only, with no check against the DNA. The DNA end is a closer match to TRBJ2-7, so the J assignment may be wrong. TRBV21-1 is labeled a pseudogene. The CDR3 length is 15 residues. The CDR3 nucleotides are TGTGCCAGCAGCAACCCTAGCGGGCTTAGAGACGAGCAGTACTTC. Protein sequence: CASSNPSGLRDEQYF.

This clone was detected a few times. The CDR3 DNA is TGTGCCAGCAGCTTAGCGCGTCGGGGAACTGAAGCTTTCTTT. It specifies CASSLARRGTEAFF. The genes are TRBV7-6 and TRBJ1-1; no clear D gene. The germline gives CDR1 SGHVS, CDR2 FNYEAQ. Trimming took 0 bases from V and 5 from J, leaving 10 bases between them. The CDR3 is 14 amino acids.

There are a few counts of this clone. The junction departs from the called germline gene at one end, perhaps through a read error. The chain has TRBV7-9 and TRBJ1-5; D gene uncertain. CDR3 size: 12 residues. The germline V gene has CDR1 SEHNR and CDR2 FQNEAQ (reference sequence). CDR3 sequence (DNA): TGTTCCAGCAGTAAAAGCAATCAGCCCCAGCATTTT. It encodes CSSSKSNQPQHF.

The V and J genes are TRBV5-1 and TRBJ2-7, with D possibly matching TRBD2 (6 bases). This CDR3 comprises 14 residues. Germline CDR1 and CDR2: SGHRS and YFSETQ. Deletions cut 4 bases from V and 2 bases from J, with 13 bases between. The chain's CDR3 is CASSPGDGTYEQYF. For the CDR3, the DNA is TGCGCCAGCAGCCCGGGGGACGGTACCTACGAGCAGTACTTC.

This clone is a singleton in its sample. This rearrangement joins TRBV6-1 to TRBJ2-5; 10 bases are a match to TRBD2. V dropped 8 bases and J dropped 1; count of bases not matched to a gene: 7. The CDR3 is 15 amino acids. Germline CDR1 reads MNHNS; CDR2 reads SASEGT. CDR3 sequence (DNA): TGTGCCAGCGTTGATAGCGGGGGGTCCCAAGAGACCCAGTACTTC. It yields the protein CASVDSGGSQETQYF.

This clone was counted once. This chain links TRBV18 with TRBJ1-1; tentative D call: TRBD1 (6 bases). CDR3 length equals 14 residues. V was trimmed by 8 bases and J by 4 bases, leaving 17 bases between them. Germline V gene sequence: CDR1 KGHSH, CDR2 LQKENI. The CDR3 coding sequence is TGTGCCAGCGGCGAACAGGGAAGTAGCACTGAAGCTTTCTTT. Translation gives CASGEQGSSTEAFF.

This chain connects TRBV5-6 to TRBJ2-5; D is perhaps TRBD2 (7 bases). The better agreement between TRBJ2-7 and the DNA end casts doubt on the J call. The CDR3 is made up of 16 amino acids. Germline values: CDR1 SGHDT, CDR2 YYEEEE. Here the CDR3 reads CASSTGTGGLYYEQYF. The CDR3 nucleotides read TGTGCCAGCAGCACTGGTACGGGGGGCCTCTACTACGAGCAGTACTTC.

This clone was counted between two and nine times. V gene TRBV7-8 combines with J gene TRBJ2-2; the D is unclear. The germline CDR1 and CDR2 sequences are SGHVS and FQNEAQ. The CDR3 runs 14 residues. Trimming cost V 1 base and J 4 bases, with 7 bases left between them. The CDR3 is CASSLGPGTGELFF. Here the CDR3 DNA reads TGTGCCAGCAGCTTAGGTCCAGGCACCGGGGAGCTGTTTTTT.

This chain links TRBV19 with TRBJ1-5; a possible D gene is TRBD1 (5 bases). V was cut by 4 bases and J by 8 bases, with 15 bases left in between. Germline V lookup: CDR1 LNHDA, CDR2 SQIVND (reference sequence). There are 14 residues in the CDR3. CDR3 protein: CASSTAQGLEPQHF. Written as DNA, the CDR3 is TGTGCCAGTAGTACCGCTCAGGGCCTGGAGCCCCAGCATTTT.

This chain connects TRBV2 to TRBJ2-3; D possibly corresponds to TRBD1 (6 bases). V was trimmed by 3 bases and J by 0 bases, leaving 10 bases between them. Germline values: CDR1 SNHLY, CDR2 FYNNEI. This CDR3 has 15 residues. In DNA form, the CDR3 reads TGTGCCAGCAGTGAGTGGACAGTAAGCACAGATACGCAGTATTTT. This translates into CASSEWTVSTDTQYF. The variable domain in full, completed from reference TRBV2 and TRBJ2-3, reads EPEVTQTPSHQVTQMGQEVILRCVPISNHLYFYWYRQILGQKVEFLVSFYNNEISEKSEIFDDQFSVERPDGSNFTLKIRSTKLEDSAMYFCASSEWTVSTDTQYFGPGTRLTVL.

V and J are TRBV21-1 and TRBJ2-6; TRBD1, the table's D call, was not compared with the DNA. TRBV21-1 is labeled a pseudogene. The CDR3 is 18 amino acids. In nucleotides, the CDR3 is TGTGCCAGCATCACCCACAGGGGGGTGTACTCTGGGGCCAACGTCCTGACTTTC. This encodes CASITHRGVYSGANVLTF.

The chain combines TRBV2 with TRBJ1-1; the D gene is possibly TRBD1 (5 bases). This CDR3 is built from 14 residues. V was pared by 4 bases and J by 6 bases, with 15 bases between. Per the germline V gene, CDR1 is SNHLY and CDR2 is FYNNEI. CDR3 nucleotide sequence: TGTGCCAGCAGTGTGCAGGGAGGTTCGTCTGAAGCTTTCTTT. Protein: CASSVQGGSSEAFF.

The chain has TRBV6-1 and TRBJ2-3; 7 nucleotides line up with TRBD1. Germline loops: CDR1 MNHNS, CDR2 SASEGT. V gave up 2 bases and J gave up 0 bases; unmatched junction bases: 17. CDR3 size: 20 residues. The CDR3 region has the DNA TGTGCCAGCAGTGAATCTGGGACCCGGAGAGGGGGCCTGAGCACAGATACGCAGTATTTT. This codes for CASSESGTRRGGLSTDTQYF.

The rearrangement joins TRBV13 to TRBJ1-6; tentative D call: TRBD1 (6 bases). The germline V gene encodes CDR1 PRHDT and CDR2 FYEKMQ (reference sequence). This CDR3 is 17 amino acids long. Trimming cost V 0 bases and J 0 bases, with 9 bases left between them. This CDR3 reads CASSLGGGSSYNSPLHF. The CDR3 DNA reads TGTGCCAGCAGCTTAGGAGGGGGTAGCTCCTATAATTCACCCCTCCACTTT.